These 21 T cell receptor beta chains were sequenced from one sample in a study of blood T cell repertoires in COVID-19. TCRdb's copy holds only in-frame clones and misses some; the assay was immunoSEQ multiplex PCR. In the table there are about 200,000 clones, approximately 82% of which are singletons. The specimen was peripheral blood. These receptor sequences come from a human donor with acute or convalescent COVID-19. The donor label of this sample is uncertain.

This clone has more than one count but fewer than ten. The chain links TRBV5-6 to TRBJ1-2, with D possibly being TRBD1 (5 bases). The CDR3 is 15 amino acids. Germline V CDR1 and CDR2: SGHDT, YYEEEE. V was trimmed by 1 base and J by 4 bases, leaving 14 bases between them. CDR3 in amino acids: CASSLYQGRSYGYTF. The CDR3 coding sequence is TGTGCCAGCAGCTTGTATCAGGGTAGGAGCTATGGCTACACCTTC.

This sequence joins TRBV11-2 and TRBJ1-6; 7 bases are a match to TRBD1. The V segment lost 0 bases and the J segment 9 bases; nucleotides outside the gene matches: 8. The CDR3 totals 16 residues. Germline-derived CDR1 and CDR2 are SGHAT and FQNNGV. CDR3 protein: CASSLEGGERGSPLHF. The CDR3 bases are TGTGCCAGCAGCTTAGAAGGGGGCGAAAGAGGTTCACCCCTCCACTTT.

The genes are TRBV28 and TRBJ1-6; 8 bases match TRBD1. Germline CDR1 reads MDHEN; CDR2 reads SYDVKM. V lost 5 bases and J lost 10; bases outside the gene matches: 10. CDR3 length equals 15 residues. DNA for the CDR3: TGTGCCAGCAGTCTTTCCGGACAGGGCGACTCACCCCTCCACTTT. It specifies CASSLSGQGDSPLHF. The full variable domain, with the rest looked up from reference TRBV28 and TRBJ1-6, is DVKVTQSSRYLVKRTGEKVFLECVQDMDHENMFWYRQDPGLGLRLIYFSYDVKMKEKGDIPEGYSVSREKKERFSLILESASTNQTSMYLCASSLSGQGDSPLHFGNGTRLTVT.

The chain joins TRBV18 to TRBJ1-1, with unresolved D. CDR3 length equals 14 residues. The germline V gene encodes CDR1 KGHSH and CDR2 LQKENI. The germline V and J ends were trimmed by 2 bases and 8 bases, with 15 bases remaining between them. DNA for the CDR3: TGTGCCAGCTCACCAGGGTGGGCAGATAGGGAAGCTTTCTTT. This translates into CASSPGWADREAFF.

The table lists this clone with a count of one. This sequence joins TRBV2 and TRBJ2-5, with a weak D call TRBD1 (5 bases). V lost 7 bases to trimming and J lost 2 bases, with 8 bases between them. CDR1 and CDR2 from the germline V gene are SNHLY and FYNNEI. The CDR3 runs 12 residues. The CDR3 spells CASTRQQETQYF. The CDR3 bases are TGTGCCAGCACCCGACAGCAAGAGACCCAGTACTTC.

The chain is built from TRBV27 and TRBJ1-2, with a weak D call TRBD1 (5 bases). Germline CDR1 MNHEY, CDR2 SMNVEV (reference sequence). This CDR3 is built from 13 residues. V was shortened by 5 bases and J by 4 bases, with 11 bases between the two germline ends. CDR3 coding DNA: TGTGCCAGCAGTGCCGACAGAGTCTATGGCTACACCTTC. This codes for CASSADRVYGYTF.

V usage is TRBV19 and J usage is TRBJ1-2, with 8 nucleotides matching TRBD1. The germline V gene encodes CDR1 LNHDA and CDR2 SQIVND (reference sequence). The CDR3 is 15 amino acids. The V and J ends lost 5 bases and 8 bases, in that order; junction bases with no gene match: 13. CDR3: CASSPPDRAIRGYTF. The CDR3 coding sequence is TGTGCCAGTAGTCCCCCGGACAGGGCAATAAGAGGCTACACCTTC.

The chain links TRBV5-4 to TRBJ2-4; weak D call: TRBD2 (6 bases). Germline assignment: CDR1 SGHNT and CDR2 YYREEE (reference sequence). The CDR3 is made up of 18 amino acids. V lost 4 bases, J lost 3 bases, and 23 bases lay in between. The CDR3 region is CASSRPALGGSGKNIQYF. The CDR3 DNA follows: TGTGCCAGCAGCCGCCCAGCTTTGGGGGGATCAGGCAAAAACATTCAGTACTTC. The full variable domain, its missing parts supplied by reference TRBV5-4 and TRBJ2-4, is ETGVTQSPTHLIKTRGQQVTLRCSSQSGHNTVSWYQQALGQGPQFIFQYYREEENGRGNFPPRFSGLQFPNYSSELNVNALELDDSALYLCASSRPALGGSGKNIQYFGAGTRLSVL.

V usage is TRBV5-1 and J usage is TRBJ2-6, with 15 bases aligning to TRBD2. Trimming cost V 4 bases and J 4 bases; bases outside gene matches: 12. The germline CDR1 and CDR2 sequences are SGHRS and YFSETQ. The CDR3 extends over 20 amino acids. DNA for the CDR3: TGCGCCAGCAGCACCGCCGGGACTAGCGGGAGGATCACAGGGGCCAACGTCCTGACTTTC. This sequence encodes CASSTAGTSGRITGANVLTF.

The genes are TRBV7-9 and TRBJ1-2; no firm D call. Germline V gene lookup returns CDR1 SEHNR and CDR2 FQNEAQ (reference sequence). V lost 0 bases to trimming and J lost 3 bases, with 8 bases between them. The CDR3 runs to 14 residues. CDR3 in DNA: TGTGCCAGCAGCTTAGCTGGGCAGGACTATGGCTACACCTTC. Its translation: CASSLAGQDYGYTF.

This chain links TRBV20-1 with TRBJ2-1; 7 positions match TRBD1. The CDR3 totals 12 residues. From germline, CDR1 is DFQATT and CDR2 SNEGSKA (reference sequence). V gave up 3 bases and J gave up 6 bases; unmatched junction bases: 2. CDR3 loop: CSASDRANEQFF. In DNA form, the CDR3 reads TGCAGTGCTAGTGACAGGGCCAATGAGCAGTTCTTC.

The chain links TRBV2 to TRBJ1-1; 10 positions agree with TRBD1. Germline lookup yields CDR1 SNHLY and CDR2 FYNNEI. This CDR3 comprises 16 residues. Trimming cost V 2 bases and J 10 bases; bases outside gene matches: 13. The CDR3: CASSEWPGQGIGAAFF. In nucleotides, the CDR3 is TGTGCCAGCAGTGAATGGCCGGGACAGGGGATCGGTGCAGCTTTCTTT.

This chain uses TRBV7-6 with TRBJ1-1; D gene uncertain. CDR1 SGHVS and CDR2 FNYEAQ come from the germline V gene. The CDR3 contains 14 residues. Between the trimmed V and J ends, which lost 1 base and 2 bases, there was a span of 8 bases. The CDR3 protein is CASSLGRENTEAFF. DNA for the CDR3: TGTGCCAGCAGCTTAGGACGGGAAAACACTGAAGCTTTCTTT.

The CDR3 DNA follows: TGTGCCGGCACCGACACGGGGAACAATCAGCCCCAGCATTTT. Its translation: CAGTDTGNNQPQHF. The gene calls are TRBV6-6 and TRBJ1-5, with D unclear. This CDR3 region has 14 residues. From germline, CDR1 is MNHNY and CDR2 SVGAGI (reference sequence). V lost 11 bases to trimming and J lost 3 bases, with 17 bases between them.

This sequence joins TRBV30 and TRBJ2-6; a possible D gene is TRBD1 (6 bases). V was clipped by 3 bases and J by 4 bases, with 10 bases between them. This CDR3 spans 14 amino acids. Per the germline V gene, CDR1 is GTSNPN and CDR2 is SVGIG (reference sequence). CDR3 sequence: CAWSAGTGANVLTF. The DNA for the CDR3 is TGTGCCTGGAGCGCAGGGACAGGGGCCAACGTCCTGACTTTC.

The chain couples TRBV9 to TRBJ2-7; D not resolved. The germline V gene has CDR1 SGDLS and CDR2 YYNGEE. V was trimmed by 0 bases and J by 2 bases, leaving 9 bases between them. The CDR3 is 14 amino acids. The CDR3 nucleotides are TGTGCCAGCAGCGTAGATATTTCTACCTACGAGCAGTACTTC. Translating gives CASSVDISTYEQYF.

As DNA, the CDR3 is TGTGCCACCAGCAGGGGGGACAGTCCGAACACCGGGGAGCTGTTTTTT. Its protein product is CATSRGDSPNTGELFF. The chain joins TRBV15 to TRBJ2-2; 7 positions match TRBD1. Germline loops: CDR1 LNHNV, CDR2 YYDKDF (reference sequence). This CDR3 contains 16 residues. With 3 bases clipped from V and 0 bases from J, the junction kept 4 bases outside the gene matches. Variable domain in full (rest from reference TRBV15 and TRBJ2-2): DAMVIQNPRYQVTQFGKPVTLSCSQTLNHNVMYWYQQKSSQAPKLLFHYYDKDFNNEADTPDNFQSRRPNTSFCFLDIRSPGLGDTAMYLCATSRGDSPNTGELFFGEGSRLTVL.

The chain is built from TRBV18 and TRBJ1-5, with TRBD1 matching over 8 bases. Germline CDR1 reads KGHSH; CDR2 reads LQKENI. Unmatched junction bases numbered 8, after V lost 3 bases and J lost 4 bases. CDR3 size: 16 residues. DNA of the CDR3: TGTGCCAGCTCACCCGGGGACAGGCAGGGAAATCAGCCCCAGCATTTT. Protein product: CASSPGDRQGNQPQHF.

In its sample, this clone was seen once. V gene TRBV28 combines with J gene TRBJ2-1, with 8 nucleotides matching TRBD2. The germline V gene has CDR1 MDHEN and CDR2 SYDVKM. CDR3 length equals 14 residues. Trimming at V came to 7 bases and at J to 6 bases, leaving 8 bases not matched to a gene. As DNA, the CDR3 is TGTGCCAGCAACCTTGGGACTAGGACCAATGAGCAGTTCTTC. This translates into CASNLGTRTNEQFF.

This chain links TRBV2 with TRBJ1-5; a weak D match, TRBD1 (5 bases). The CDR3 consists of 13 residues. Germline-derived CDR1 and CDR2 are SNHLY and FYNNEI. V was clipped by 9 bases and J by 15 bases, with 24 bases between them. This CDR3 reads CASSRDSQHPGHF. The CDR3 nucleotides are TGTGCCAGTAGCCGGGACTCGCAACACCCCGGGCATTTT.

V gene TRBV6-5 combines with J gene TRBJ1-2; 7 bases map to TRBD1. This CDR3 region has 14 residues. Germline CDR1 MNHEY, CDR2 SVGAGI. Unmatched junction bases numbered 7, after V lost 7 bases and J lost 2 bases. Here the CDR3 reads CASNKQGRNYGYTF. CDR3 coding DNA: TGTGCCAGCAATAAACAGGGGAGGAACTATGGCTACACCTTC.